This TCR beta chain was sequenced during a study of immune evolution from preneoplasia to lung adenocarcinoma. Study results and caveats: Highest clonality occurred in KRAS-mutant, not EGFR-mutant or double wild-type, nodules. Later-stage lesions seemingly showed higher T cell density and diversity than normal lung.

The repertoire was sequenced with immunoSEQ multiplex PCR; TCRdb's copy has only in-frame clones and lacks some. The sample has about 6,500 clones, around 80% seen once. On this clone itself: Its antigen is not known.

Looked up from germline, CDR1 is DFQATT and CDR2 is SNEGSKA (reference sequence). The CDR3 runs 11 residues. The V gene lost 3 bases and the J gene lost 6 bases, with 9 bases spanning the gap. This rearrangement joins TRBV20-1 to TRBJ2-7, with D unresolved. Input material: FFPE invasive lung adenocarcinoma tissue. The clonotype comes from a person between 60 and 70 years old with lung adenocarcinoma. CDR3 sequence reads: CSASGRFEQYF. CDR3 sequence (DNA): TGCAGTGCTAGCGGCAGATTCGAGCAGTACTTC.